This TCR beta chain was sequenced for a study of response to subunit inactivated influenza vaccine. This clonotype came up many times. Its specificity is unknown. MiXCR, run by TCRdb on the RT-PCR reads, gives a single entry per CDR3 protein. The repertoire holds around 850,000 distinct CDR3 sequences, with around 18% as singletons. Trimming took 6 bases from V and 8 from J, leaving 11 bases between them. CDR3 size: 12 residues. Whole-study findings and limits: The authors suggested that every seasonal influenza vaccination recruits few new T cells.

This sample comprised PBMCs from blood, obtained 4 to 6 days after vaccination. This chain connects TRBV12-3 or TRBV12-4 to TRBJ2-1; no firm D call. The TCR originated in a man aged 45-60 years who received an inactivated influenza vaccine. For the CDR3, the DNA is TGTGCCAGCAGCCTACAGTGGGATGAGCAGTTCTTC. This sequence encodes CASSLQWDEQFF.